This TCR beta chain was identified in a study of CD8+CD57+ T cells in acquired aplastic anemia (dated by TCRdb to between 2017 and 2018). Study-level background: DNA extracted from sorted CD4+ and CD8+ cells had a mean of roughly 3.4 ug, with a range of roughly 0.18 to 27.4 ug. A CD8+CD57+ expansion meant a frequency higher than the mean frequency seen in healthy subjects. Broader findings and caveats from the paper: CD8+ Simpson's diversity did not differ significantly between patients and healthy controls (P=0.060). Around 30 CD8+ CDR3 sequences were shared between patients and controls but appeared highly expressed in patients and within their immunodominant clones.

Reading the germline V gene gives CDR1 SGDLS and CDR2 YYNGEE. V was cut back by 5 bases and J by 2 bases, leaving a gap of 17 bases between them. The CDR3 goes from the cysteine to the phenylalanine over 15 residues. Only the CDR3 portion is preserved as DNA: 45 bases, with reading frame beginning at the first base. In the case of this clonotype: What antigen it recognizes has not been identified. No quality values exist for individual bases; no much larger clone is one base distant.

Genomic DNA was used as template for profiling of TCR beta VDJ combinations and CDR3 sequences. An Illumina HiSeq 2000 was used for TCR repertoire sequencing. As for how the authors treated the data: Repertoire assessment relied on Simpson's diversity index, CDR3 size and DJ length profiles, and TRBV/TRBJ rearrangement plots. Whichever DNA sequence was most abundant in the deep sequencing data was defined as the immunodominant clone. CDR3 amino acid sequences were screened for sharing across subjects and compared with published repertoires and the VDJdb database. Through fastp at Q25 and MiXCR, TCRdb rebuilt clones from the public reads, retaining in-frame beta chains. For every CDR3 protein sequence, its rows merge into one entry that carries the most common genes and DNA. None of the V and J calls come from the authors' own analysis; TCRdb made them. The sample data list about 190,000 distinct CDR3 sequences, and less than 60% of these were observed just once. The ten largest make up about 9.7% of the sample.

Patients chosen for sequencing had shown expansion of CD8+CD57+ cells by flow cytometry. Every patient had a diagnosis of severe acquired aplastic anemia based on International Study of Aplastic Anemia and Agranulocytosis and Camitta criteria. No therapy had been received by the patients at the time of blood sampling. In this study, sorted CD4+ and CD8+ T cells from the blood of healthy subjects and of severe aplastic anemia patients had their TCR repertoires deep-sequenced. Patients were enrolled in the USA under clinicaltrials.gov protocols 00001620, 01623167, 00001397, 00071045, 00081523 and 00961064. Ficoll-Paque density gradient centrifugation was used to isolate peripheral blood mononuclear cells. Before DNA was extracted, CD4+ and CD8+ T cells were sorted using either FACS or magnetic beads.

The sequenced sample consisted of sorted CD4+, CD8+, or CD8+CD57+ T cells (not recorded which) from PBMCs. This clonotype was obtained from a human donor with aplastic anemia. The V gene is TRBV9 and the J gene is TRBJ2-7; the D element might be TRBD1 or TRBD2, as each aligns at 5 bases. The DNA sequence follows: TGTGCCAGCAGTCCCTCTTCCGGGGCGGCCTACGAGCAGTACTTC. Its protein product is CASSPSSGAAYEQYF.